A selection of T cell receptor beta chains follows, all from one sample in a study of T cells in Graves' hyperthyroidism and ophthalmopathy. TCRdb reprocessed the multiplex PCR reads via MiXCR and lists one record per CDR3 protein. The sample records about 560,000 distinct CDR3 sequences, about a sixth being singletons. The sequenced sample was blood. The receptors were sampled from a woman aged 18-35 years with Graves' hyperthyroidism. Both conserved end residues are part of each CDR3. Fields, in order: CDR3 DNA, CDR3 protein, J gene, D gene, clone size, V gene. A D gene is named only where the DNA matches it firmly. Clone size is given for some rows only: seen once, a few or many times, or a class if the clone is expanded.

DNA: TGTGCCAGCAGCTTAGTTGGTGCGGGCACAGATACGCAGTATTTT; CDR3: CASSLVGAGTDTQYF; J: TRBJ2-3; D: .; size: few; V: TRBV7-2
DNA: TGCAGTGCGCCCGGGACTACCAAAGGGAGCAATGAGCAGTTCTTC; CDR3: CSAPGTTKGSNEQFF; J: TRBJ2-1; D: TRBD2; size: many; V: TRBV20-1
DNA: TGTGCCAGCAGCTGGGGGACAGGGGGCGCAGGCACTGAAGCTTTCTTT; CDR3: CASSWGTGGAGTEAFF; J: TRBJ1-1; D: TRBD1; size: .; V: TRBV5-4
DNA: TGTGCCACCAGTGCGGTTGGGATACTCGGCAATGAGCAGTTCTTC; CDR3: CATSAVGILGNEQFF; J: TRBJ2-1; D: .; size: .; V: TRBV24-1
DNA: TGTGCCAGCAGCTTAGCCTCGACCCGAGGCCCCACAGATACGCAGTATTTT; CDR3: CASSLASTRGPTDTQYF; J: TRBJ2-3; D: .; size: few; V: TRBV11-1
DNA: TGTGCCAGCACCGAGTGGGCGGCCTCTGGGGCCAACGTCCTGACTTTC; CDR3: CASTEWAASGANVLTF; J: TRBJ2-6; D: .; size: many; V: TRBV6-1
DNA: TGTGCCAGCAGCCAAGGGTTGGGACAGCAAAATCAGCCCCAGCATTTT; CDR3: CASSQGLGQQNQPQHF; J: TRBJ1-5; D: TRBD1; size: many; V: TRBV3-1
DNA: TGCAGTGCTAGAGATTTTCGGGTTAGCGGGAGTAGTTCCTACGAGCAGTACTTC; CDR3: CSARDFRVSGSSSYEQYF; J: TRBJ2-7; D: TRBD2; size: few; V: TRBV20-1
DNA: TGTGCCAGCAGTACCCGTTTGCGGGGGGCCTACAATGAGCAGTTCTTC; CDR3: CASSTRLRGAYNEQFF; J: TRBJ2-1; D: TRBD2; size: many; V: TRBV6-2/TRBV6-3
DNA: TGTGCCAGCAGGGCAAGCAGGGACAGCCCAACCTACGAGCAGTACTTC; CDR3: CASRASRDSPTYEQYF; J: TRBJ2-7; D: TRBD1; size: many; V: TRBV6-1
DNA: TGTGCCAGCAGCGATTCTAGCCGTCCCAATGAGCAGTTCTTC; CDR3: CASSDSSRPNEQFF; J: TRBJ2-1; D: .; size: many; V: TRBV3-1
DNA: TGTGCCAGCAGCCAAGAACCCCAGTGGGAGACCCAGTACTTC; CDR3: CASSQEPQWETQYF; J: TRBJ2-5; D: .; size: many; V: TRBV3-1